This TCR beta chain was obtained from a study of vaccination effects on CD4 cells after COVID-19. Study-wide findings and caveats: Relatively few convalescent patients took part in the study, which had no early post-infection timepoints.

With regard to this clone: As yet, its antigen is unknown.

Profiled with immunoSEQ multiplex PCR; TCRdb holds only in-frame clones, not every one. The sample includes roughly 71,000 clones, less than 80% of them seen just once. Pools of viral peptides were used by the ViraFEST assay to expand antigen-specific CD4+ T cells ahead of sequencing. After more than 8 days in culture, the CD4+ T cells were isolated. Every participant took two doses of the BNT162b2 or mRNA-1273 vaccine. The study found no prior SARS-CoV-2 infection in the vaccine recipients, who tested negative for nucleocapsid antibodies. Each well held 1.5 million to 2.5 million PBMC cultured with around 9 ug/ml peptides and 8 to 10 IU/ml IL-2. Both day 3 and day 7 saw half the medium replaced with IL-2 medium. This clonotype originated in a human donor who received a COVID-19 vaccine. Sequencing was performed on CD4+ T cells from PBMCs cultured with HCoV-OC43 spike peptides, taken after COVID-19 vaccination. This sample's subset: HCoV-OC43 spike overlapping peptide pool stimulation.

The chain's CDR3 is CASSPQGGETQYF. Here the CDR3 DNA reads TGTGCCAGCAGTCCGCAGGGTGGCGAGACCCAGTACTTC. The V gene is TRBV6-5, the J gene TRBJ2-5; perhaps TRBD1 as D (5 bases). Deletions cut 5 bases from V and 5 bases from J, with 12 bases between. Germline CDR1 reads MNHEY; CDR2 reads SVGAGI. The CDR3 contains 13 residues.